The present T cell receptor beta chain was sequenced within a study of graft-versus-host responses after intestinal transplantation. Overall study results and limits: The authors found GvH clones in recipient marrow, some appearing first in ileum or blood. Circulating GvH clone levels at their peak were associated with HvG declines (early post-transplant).

CDR3 length: 15 residues. CDR1 is LNHDA, CDR2 SQIVND, per germline (reference sequence). V lost 6 bases, J lost 0 bases, and 15 bases lay in between. In its sample, this clone was seen a few times. Antigen unknown. Produced via immunoSEQ multiplex PCR; TCRdb's table is partial and in-frame only. The data contain around 20,000 clones, about 80% of them singletons. The graft tissue was processed, and this released both intraepithelial and lamina propria lymphocytes. V usage is TRBV19 and J usage is TRBJ2-7; D may be TRBD1 (6 bases). The clonotype originates from a human patient who received an intestinal transplant, so some T cells may come from the graft donor. Specimen: ileum tissue, collected 12 days after intestinal transplant. In DNA, the CDR3 is TGTGCCAGTAGGAGAGGGACATCACTCTCCTACGAGCAGTACTTC. It is translated as CASRRGTSLSYEQYF.